This is a list of T cell receptor beta chains from one sample in a study of T cells in Graves' hyperthyroidism and ophthalmopathy. TCRdb reprocessed the multiplex PCR reads with MiXCR, giving one entry per CDR3 protein. Counted here are 640,000 or so distinct CDR3 sequences, about 14% occurring once; the ten biggest clones make up 4.3%. Material: blood. The receptors stem from a woman in her thirties or forties with Graves' ophthalmopathy. CDR3s include the opening cysteine and the closing phenylalanine or tryptophan. Each record gives: clone size, D gene, V gene, J gene, CDR3 DNA, CDR3 protein. The D gene is left open where the match is weak. Clone sizes are given selectively: once, few, many, or a class where the clone is expanded.

clone size: many; D gene: TRBD2; V gene: TRBV11-3; J gene: TRBJ2-7; CDR3 DNA: TGTGCCAGCAGCTCCCCAACAGGACTAGCGGGAGCCAGAATATACGAGCAGTACTTC; CDR3 protein: CASSSPTGLAGARIYEQYF
clone size: -; D gene: TRBD2; V gene: TRBV7-2; J gene: TRBJ2-2; CDR3 DNA: TGTGCCAGCAGCCTTAGCGGGAGCGACACCGGGGAGCTGTTTTTT; CDR3 protein: CASSLSGSDTGELFF
clone size: many; D gene: -; V gene: TRBV28; J gene: TRBJ2-7; CDR3 DNA: TGTGCCAGCAGTTTAGGTTCTCGGGGACGGATAGCCTACGAGCAGTACTTC; CDR3 protein: CASSLGSRGRIAYEQYF
clone size: few; D gene: TRBD1; V gene: TRBV27; J gene: TRBJ2-7; CDR3 DNA: TGTGCCAGCAGCCCTCTTCGGGGGGGACAGGGGGTTGTCGAGCAGTACTTC; CDR3 protein: CASSPLRGGQGVVEQYF
clone size: many; D gene: -; V gene: TRBV15; J gene: TRBJ1-3; CDR3 DNA: TGTGCCACCAGCAGAGATCCCTACTCTGGAAACACCATATATTTT; CDR3 protein: CATSRDPYSGNTIYF
clone size: -; D gene: -; V gene: TRBV20-1; J gene: TRBJ2-7; CDR3 DNA: TGCAGTGCTAGGCTTAAAAACGGGGACTACGAGCAGTACTTC; CDR3 protein: CSARLKNGDYEQYF
clone size: many; D gene: TRBD1; V gene: TRBV6-2/TRBV6-3; J gene: TRBJ1-1; CDR3 DNA: TGTGCCAGCAGTTACGGCGACAGGGGGCCGAACACTGAAGCTTTCTTT; CDR3 protein: CASSYGDRGPNTEAFF
clone size: many; D gene: TRBD1; V gene: TRBV12-3/TRBV12-4; J gene: TRBJ2-5; CDR3 DNA: TGTGCCAGCAGCTCCCGGGACAGGGGAAAGACCCAGTACTTC; CDR3 protein: CASSSRDRGKTQYF
clone size: -; D gene: -; V gene: TRBV6-5; J gene: TRBJ2-5; CDR3 DNA: TGTGCCAGCAGTTACTCCAGCGGCCCAGAGACCCAGTACTTC; CDR3 protein: CASSYSSGPETQYF
clone size: -; D gene: -; V gene: TRBV12-3/TRBV12-4; J gene: TRBJ1-3; CDR3 DNA: TGTGCCAGCAGTCCGGCCATCTCTGGAAACACCATATATTTT; CDR3 protein: CASSPAISGNTIYF
clone size: -; D gene: TRBD2; V gene: TRBV6-4; J gene: TRBJ2-2; CDR3 DNA: TGTGCCAGCAGTCGTCAGTCACTAGCGGGATCTCCCGGGGAGCTGTTTTTT; CDR3 protein: CASSRQSLAGSPGELFF
clone size: many; D gene: TRBD2; V gene: TRBV20-1; J gene: TRBJ2-7; CDR3 DNA: TGCAGTGCTAGAGGCCTAGCGGACACCTACGAGCAGTACTTC; CDR3 protein: CSARGLADTYEQYF
clone size: -; D gene: -; V gene: TRBV6-2/TRBV6-3; J gene: TRBJ1-1; CDR3 DNA: TGTGCCAGCAGTTATTTATTCAGTGACAGCATGAACACTGAAGCTTTCTTT; CDR3 protein: CASSYLFSDSMNTEAFF
clone size: few; D gene: -; V gene: TRBV5-1; J gene: TRBJ1-5; CDR3 DNA: TGCGCCAGCACCTACCGAGGGCCAGCGGGTCCCCTACGGCAGCCCCAGCATTTT; CDR3 protein: CASTYRGPAGPLRQPQHF
clone size: -; D gene: -; V gene: TRBV18; J gene: TRBJ2-5; CDR3 DNA: TGTGCCAGCTCACTGGAAGACGGGGAGACCCAGTACTTC; CDR3 protein: CASSLEDGETQYF
clone size: many; D gene: -; V gene: TRBV6-5; J gene: TRBJ1-1; CDR3 DNA: TGTGCCAGCAGTTACAACGGCGGGGTGACGGCTGAAGCTTTCTTT; CDR3 protein: CASSYNGGVTAEAFF
clone size: many; D gene: -; V gene: TRBV15; J gene: TRBJ2-7; CDR3 DNA: TGTGCCACCAGCAGAGATATGGGCAGCTACGAGCAGTACTTC; CDR3 protein: CATSRDMGSYEQYF
clone size: -; D gene: TRBD2; V gene: TRBV7-3; J gene: TRBJ2-6; CDR3 DNA: TGTGCCAGCAGCTCCTCCGGACTAGCGGTAGGGGCCAACGTCCTGACTTTC; CDR3 protein: CASSSSGLAVGANVLTF
clone size: -; D gene: -; V gene: TRBV28; J gene: TRBJ2-5; CDR3 DNA: TGTGCCAGCAGTACTCCGATCCAGACCTTGGAAGAGACCCAGTACTTC; CDR3 protein: CASSTPIQTLEETQYF